This T cell receptor (beta chain) was sequenced in a study of blood T cell repertoires in COVID-19. Method: immunoSEQ multiplex PCR; TCRdb's copy keeps in-frame clones and lacks some. Here the sample spans approximately 210,000 clones, 75% to 85% being singletons. This TCR derives from a man aged 30 to 45 with acute COVID-19. Specimen: PBMCs or T cells enriched from blood (not recorded which).

This chain's CDR3 is CASSLRLAGIGTQYF. Written as DNA, the CDR3 is TGTGCCAGCAGCCTTAGGCTAGCGGGGATCGGGACCCAGTACTTC. V usage is TRBV14 and J usage is TRBJ2-5; 9 bases are a match to TRBD2. This CDR3 is built from 15 residues. CDR1 is SGHDN, CDR2 FVKESK, per germline. V trimming: 4 bases; J trimming: 7 bases; junction bases outside the gene matches: 10.